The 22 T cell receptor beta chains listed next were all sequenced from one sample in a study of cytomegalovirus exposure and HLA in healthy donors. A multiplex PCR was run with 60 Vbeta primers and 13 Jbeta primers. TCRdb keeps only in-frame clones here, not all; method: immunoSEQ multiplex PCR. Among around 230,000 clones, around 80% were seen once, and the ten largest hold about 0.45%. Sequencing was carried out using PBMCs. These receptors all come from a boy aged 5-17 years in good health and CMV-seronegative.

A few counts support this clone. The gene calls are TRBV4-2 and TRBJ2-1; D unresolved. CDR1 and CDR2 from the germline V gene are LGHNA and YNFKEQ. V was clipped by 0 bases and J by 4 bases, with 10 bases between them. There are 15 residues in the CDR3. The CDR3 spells CASSQELMLYNEQFF. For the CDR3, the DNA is TGTGCCAGCAGCCAAGAATTAATGTTGTACAATGAGCAGTTCTTC.

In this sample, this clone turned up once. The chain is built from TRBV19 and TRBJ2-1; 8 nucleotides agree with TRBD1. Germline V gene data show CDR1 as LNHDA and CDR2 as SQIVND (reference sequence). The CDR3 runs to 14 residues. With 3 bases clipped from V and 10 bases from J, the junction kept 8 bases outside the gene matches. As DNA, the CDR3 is TGTGCCAGTAGTATGTACAGGGGGGAGGACGAGCAGTTCTTC. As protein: CASSMYRGEDEQFF.

The CDR3 is CASSIDSLNTEAFF. DNA for the CDR3: TGTGCCAGTAGTATCGACAGTCTGAACACTGAAGCTTTCTTT. The chain carries TRBV19 and TRBJ1-1; a possible D gene is TRBD1 (5 bases). V was clipped by 3 bases and J by 0 bases, with 8 bases between them. The CDR3 spans 14 residues. The V gene's germline CDR1 is LNHDA and CDR2 SQIVND (reference sequence).

The CDR3 loop reads CASRGADATNEKLFF. The CDR3 DNA reads TGTGCCAGCAGGGGGGCTGATGCAACTAATGAAAAACTGTTTTTT. The rearrangement uses TRBV6-5 and TRBJ1-4; D might be TRBD1 (6 bases). Trimming took off 6 bases at V and 0 bases at J, with 11 bases between the two ends. The CDR3 extends over 15 amino acids. Germline V gives CDR1 MNHEY, CDR2 SVGAGI.

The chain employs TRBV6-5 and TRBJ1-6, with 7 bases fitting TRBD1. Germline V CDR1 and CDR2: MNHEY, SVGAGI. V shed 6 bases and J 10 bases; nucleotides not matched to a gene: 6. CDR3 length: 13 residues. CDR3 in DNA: TGTGCCAGCAGGAGACAGGGACAATCACCCCTCCACTTT. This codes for CASRRQGQSPLHF.

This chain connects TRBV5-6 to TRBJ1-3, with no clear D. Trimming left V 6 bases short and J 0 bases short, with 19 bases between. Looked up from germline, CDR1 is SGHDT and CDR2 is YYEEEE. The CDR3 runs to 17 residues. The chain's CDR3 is CASTLSNLASSGNTIYF. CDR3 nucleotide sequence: TGTGCCAGCACCCTCTCTAATCTTGCGTCCTCTGGAAACACCATATATTTT. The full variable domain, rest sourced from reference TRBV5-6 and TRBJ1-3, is DAGVTQSPTHLIKTRGQQVTLRCSPKSGHDTVSWYQQALGQGPQFIFQYYEEEERQRGNFPDRFSGHQFPNYSSELNVNALLLGDSALYLCASTLSNLASSGNTIYFGEGSWLTVV.

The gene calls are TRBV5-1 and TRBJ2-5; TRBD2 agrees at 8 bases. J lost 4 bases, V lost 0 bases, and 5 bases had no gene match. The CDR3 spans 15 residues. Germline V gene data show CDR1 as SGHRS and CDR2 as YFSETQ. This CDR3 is CASSLAGGPGETQYF. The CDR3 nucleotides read TGCGCCAGCAGCTTGGCGGGAGGGCCGGGAGAGACCCAGTACTTC.

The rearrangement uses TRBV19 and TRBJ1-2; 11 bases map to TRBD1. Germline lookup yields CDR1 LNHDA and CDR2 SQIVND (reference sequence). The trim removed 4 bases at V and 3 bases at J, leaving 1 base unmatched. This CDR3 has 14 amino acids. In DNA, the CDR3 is TGTGCCAGTAGTAGGGACAGGGGGGACTATGGCTACACCTTC. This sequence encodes CASSRDRGDYGYTF.

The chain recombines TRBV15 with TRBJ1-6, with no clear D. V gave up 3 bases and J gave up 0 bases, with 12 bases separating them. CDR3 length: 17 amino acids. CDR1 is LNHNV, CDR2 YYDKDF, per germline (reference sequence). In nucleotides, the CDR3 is TGTGCCACCAGCAGTACCCGGGAGGGCTCCTATAATTCACCCCTCCACTTT. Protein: CATSSTREGSYNSPLHF.

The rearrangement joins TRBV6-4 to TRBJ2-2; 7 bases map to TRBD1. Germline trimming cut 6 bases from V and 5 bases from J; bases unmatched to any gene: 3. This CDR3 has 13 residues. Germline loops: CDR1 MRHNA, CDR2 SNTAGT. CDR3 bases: TGTGCCAGCAGGGGACAGTTGACCGGGGAGCTGTTTTTT. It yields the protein CASRGQLTGELFF.

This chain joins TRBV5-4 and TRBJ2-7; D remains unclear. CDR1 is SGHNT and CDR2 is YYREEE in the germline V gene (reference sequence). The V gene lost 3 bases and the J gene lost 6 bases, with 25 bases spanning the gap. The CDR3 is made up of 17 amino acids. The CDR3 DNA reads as TGTGCCAGCAGCTACCTTTCGATGTTGACACGCGTCGGCGAGCAGTACTTC. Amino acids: CASSYLSMLTRVGEQYF.

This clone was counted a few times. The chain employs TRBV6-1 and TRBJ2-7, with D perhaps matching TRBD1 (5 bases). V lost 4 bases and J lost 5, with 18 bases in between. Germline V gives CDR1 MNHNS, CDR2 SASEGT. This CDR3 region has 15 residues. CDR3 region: CASSANTGLLNEQYF. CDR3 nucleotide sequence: TGTGCCAGCAGTGCAAATACAGGCCTCCTAAACGAGCAGTACTTC.

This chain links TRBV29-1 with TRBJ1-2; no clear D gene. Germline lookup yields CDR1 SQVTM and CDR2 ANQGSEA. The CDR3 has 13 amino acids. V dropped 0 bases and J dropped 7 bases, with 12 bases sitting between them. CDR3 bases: TGCAGCGTTGAAGATCTGTCAGAACGTGGCTACACCTTC. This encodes CSVEDLSERGYTF.

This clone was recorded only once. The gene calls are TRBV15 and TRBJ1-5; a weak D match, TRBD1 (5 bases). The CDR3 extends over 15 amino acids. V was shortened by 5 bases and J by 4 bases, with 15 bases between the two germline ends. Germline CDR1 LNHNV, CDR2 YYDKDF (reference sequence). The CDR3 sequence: CATSQQVEGNQPQHF. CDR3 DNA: TGTGCCACCAGCCAACAGGTTGAAGGTAATCAGCCCCAGCATTTT. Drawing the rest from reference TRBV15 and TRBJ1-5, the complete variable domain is DAMVIQNPRYQVTQFGKPVTLSCSQTLNHNVMYWYQQKSSQAPKLLFHYYDKDFNNEADTPDNFQSRRPNTSFCFLDIRSPGLGDTAMYLCATSQQVEGNQPQHFGDGTRLSIL.

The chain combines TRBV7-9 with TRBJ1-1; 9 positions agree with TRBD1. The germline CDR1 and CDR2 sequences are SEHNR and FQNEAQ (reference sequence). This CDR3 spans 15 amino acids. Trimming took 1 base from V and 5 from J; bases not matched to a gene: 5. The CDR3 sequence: CASSLGDRVKTEAFF. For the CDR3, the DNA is TGTGCCAGCAGCTTAGGGGACAGGGTTAAAACTGAAGCTTTCTTT.

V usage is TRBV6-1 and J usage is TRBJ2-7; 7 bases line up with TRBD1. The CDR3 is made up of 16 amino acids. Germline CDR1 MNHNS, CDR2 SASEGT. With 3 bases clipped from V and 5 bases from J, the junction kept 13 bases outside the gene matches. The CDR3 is CASSDPGRGYSHEQYF. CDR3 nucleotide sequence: TGTGCCAGCAGTGATCCCGGCAGGGGGTATTCCCACGAGCAGTACTTC.

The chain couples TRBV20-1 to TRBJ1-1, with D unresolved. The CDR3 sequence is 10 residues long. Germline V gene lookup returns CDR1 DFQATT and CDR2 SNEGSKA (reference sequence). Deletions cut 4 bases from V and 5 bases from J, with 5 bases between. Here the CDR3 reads CSATRTEAFF. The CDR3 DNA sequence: TGCAGTGCTACCCGGACTGAAGCTTTCTTT.

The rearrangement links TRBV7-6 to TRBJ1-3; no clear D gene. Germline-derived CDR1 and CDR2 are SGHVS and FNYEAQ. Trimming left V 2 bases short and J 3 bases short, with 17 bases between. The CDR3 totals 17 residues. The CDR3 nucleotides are TGTGCCAGCAGCTTATCCCCTGCCCCCCGGGATGGAAACACCATATATTTT. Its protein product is CASSLSPAPRDGNTIYF.

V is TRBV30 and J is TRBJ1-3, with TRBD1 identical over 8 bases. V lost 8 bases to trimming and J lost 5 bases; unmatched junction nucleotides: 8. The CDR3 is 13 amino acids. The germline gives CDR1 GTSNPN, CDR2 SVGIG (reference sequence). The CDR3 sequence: CAQGTGSRNTIYF. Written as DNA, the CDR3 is TGTGCCCAAGGGACAGGCTCGAGAAACACCATATATTTT.

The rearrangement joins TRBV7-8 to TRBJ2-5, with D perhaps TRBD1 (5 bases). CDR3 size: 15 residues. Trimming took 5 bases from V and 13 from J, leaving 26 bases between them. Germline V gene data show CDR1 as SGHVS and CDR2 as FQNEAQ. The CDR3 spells CASSLEDVVGPPRYF. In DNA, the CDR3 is TGTGCCAGCAGCCTAGAGGATGTAGTGGGGCCACCCCGGTACTTC.

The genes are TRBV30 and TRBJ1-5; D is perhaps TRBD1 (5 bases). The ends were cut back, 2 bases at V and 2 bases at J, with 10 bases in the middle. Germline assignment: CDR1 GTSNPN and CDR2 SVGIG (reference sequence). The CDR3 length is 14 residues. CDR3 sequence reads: CAWSQGRGNQPQHF. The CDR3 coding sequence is TGTGCCTGGAGTCAGGGAAGGGGCAATCAGCCCCAGCATTTT.

CDR3 region: CATGTGELFF. The CDR3 bases are TGTGCCACGGGAACCGGGGAGCTGTTTTTT. The chain joins TRBV6-1 to TRBJ2-2; a possible D gene is TRBD2 (5 bases). V lost 10 bases and J 5 bases, leaving 5 bases between the germline ends. CDR3 length equals 10 residues. CDR1 and CDR2 (germline): MNHNS, SASEGT.